This TCR beta chain was documented in a study of CD8+ T cells in alopecia areata. Treatment denoted: oral pan-JAK inhibitor, 5-10 mg twice daily. Samples from alopecia areata patients were lesional scalp punch biopsies and peripheral blood. TCR sequencing used cDNA made by reverse transcription of extracted RNA. This table comes from immunoSEQ multiplex PCR, and its TCRdb copy is limited to in-frame clones, with some not included. The top ten hold roughly 10% of the sample, which has some 180,000 clones, about 55% seen once. CDR1 is LNHDA and CDR2 is SQIVND in the germline V gene (reference sequence). This CDR3 is built from 14 residues. With 2 bases removed from V and 7 bases from J, the gap between germline ends came to 12 bases. Study-level results: In lesional scalp, particularly from alopecia totalis/universalis, clonality was higher than in normal scalp.

With respect to this clone: Antigen unknown.

This receptor was identified in a human donor with alopecia areata. The sample was CD8+ T cells sorted from blood, taken at week 24, from a patient treated with tofacitinib. V and J are TRBV19 and TRBJ2-1; TRBD1 is a possible D gene (5 bases). The CDR3, as DNA: TGTGCCAGTAGTATAACGGGCCCAGGGAATGAGCAGTTCTTC. Translating it yields CASSITGPGNEQFF.